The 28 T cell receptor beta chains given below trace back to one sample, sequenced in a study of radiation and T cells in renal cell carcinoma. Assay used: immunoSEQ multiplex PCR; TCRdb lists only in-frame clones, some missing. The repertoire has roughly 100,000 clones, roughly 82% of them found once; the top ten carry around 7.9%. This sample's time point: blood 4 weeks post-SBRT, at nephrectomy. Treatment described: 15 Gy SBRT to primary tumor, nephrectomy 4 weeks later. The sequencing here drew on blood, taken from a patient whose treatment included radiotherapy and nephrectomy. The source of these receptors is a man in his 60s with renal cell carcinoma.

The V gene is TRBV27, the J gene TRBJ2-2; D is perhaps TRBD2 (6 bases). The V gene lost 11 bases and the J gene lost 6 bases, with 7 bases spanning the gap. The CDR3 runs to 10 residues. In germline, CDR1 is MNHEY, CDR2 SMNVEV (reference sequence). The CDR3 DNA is TGTGCCGCGGGATCCGGGGAGCTGTTTTTT. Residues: CAAGSGELFF.

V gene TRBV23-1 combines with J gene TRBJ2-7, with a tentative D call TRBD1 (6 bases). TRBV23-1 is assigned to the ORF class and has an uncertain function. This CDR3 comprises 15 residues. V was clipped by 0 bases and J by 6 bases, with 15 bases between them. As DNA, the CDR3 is TGCGCCAGCAGTCAATCGTCACAGGGATTTCGCGAGCAGTACTTC. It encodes CASSQSSQGFREQYF.

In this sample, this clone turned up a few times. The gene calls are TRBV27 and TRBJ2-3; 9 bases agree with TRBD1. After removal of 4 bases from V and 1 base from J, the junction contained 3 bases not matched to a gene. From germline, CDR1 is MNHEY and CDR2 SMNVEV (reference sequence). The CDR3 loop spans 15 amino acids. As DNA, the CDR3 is TGTGCCAGCAGTTCTCGGACAGGGGGCACAGATACGCAGTATTTT. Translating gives CASSSRTGGTDTQYF.

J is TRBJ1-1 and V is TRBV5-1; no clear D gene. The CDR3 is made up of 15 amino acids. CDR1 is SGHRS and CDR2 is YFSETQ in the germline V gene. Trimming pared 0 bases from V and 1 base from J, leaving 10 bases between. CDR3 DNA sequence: TGCGCCAGCAGCTTGGAGCCCCGGCAGAACACTGAAGCTTTCTTT. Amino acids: CASSLEPRQNTEAFF.

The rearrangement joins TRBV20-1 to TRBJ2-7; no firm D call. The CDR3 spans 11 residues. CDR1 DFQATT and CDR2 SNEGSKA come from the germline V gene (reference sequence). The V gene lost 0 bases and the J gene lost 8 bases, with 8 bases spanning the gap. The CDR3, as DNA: TGCAGTGCTAGAGATTCCACCCAGCAGTACTTC. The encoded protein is CSARDSTQQYF.

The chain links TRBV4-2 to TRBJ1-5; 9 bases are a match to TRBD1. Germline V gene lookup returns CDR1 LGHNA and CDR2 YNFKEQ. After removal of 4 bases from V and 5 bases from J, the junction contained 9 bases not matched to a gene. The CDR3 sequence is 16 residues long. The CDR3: CASSLMPGQGDQPQHF. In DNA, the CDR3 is TGTGCCAGCAGCCTCATGCCGGGACAGGGCGATCAGCCCCAGCATTTT.

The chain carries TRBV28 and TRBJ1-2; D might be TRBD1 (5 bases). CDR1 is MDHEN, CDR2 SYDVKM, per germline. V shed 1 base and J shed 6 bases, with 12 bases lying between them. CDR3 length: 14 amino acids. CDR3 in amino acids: CASSLLAGRDGYTF. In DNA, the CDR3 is TGTGCCAGCAGTTTATTGGCAGGGAGGGATGGCTACACCTTC.

In DNA, the CDR3 is TGTGCCAGCAGTCGCCATACCTACAATGAGCAGTTCTTC. Its protein product is CASSRHTYNEQFF. The chain carries TRBV6-6 and TRBJ2-1; D is undetermined. The V end lost 5 bases, the J end lost 2 bases, and 7 bases lay between the germline ends. Germline V gene sequence: CDR1 MNHNY, CDR2 SVGAGI (reference sequence). The CDR3 spans 13 residues.

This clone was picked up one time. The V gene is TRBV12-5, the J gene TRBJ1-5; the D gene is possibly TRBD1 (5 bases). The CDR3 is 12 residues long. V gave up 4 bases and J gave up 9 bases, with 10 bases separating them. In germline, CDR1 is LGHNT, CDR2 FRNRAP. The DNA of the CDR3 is TGTGCTAGTGGTTCAGGGCGTTGGCCCCAGCATTTT. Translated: CASGSGRWPQHF.

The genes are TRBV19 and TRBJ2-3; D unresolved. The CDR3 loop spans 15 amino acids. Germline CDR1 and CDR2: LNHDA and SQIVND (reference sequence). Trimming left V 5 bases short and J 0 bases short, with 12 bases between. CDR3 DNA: TGTGCCAGTAGTTCCACAGCTACTAGCACAGATACGCAGTATTTT. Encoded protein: CASSSTATSTDTQYF.

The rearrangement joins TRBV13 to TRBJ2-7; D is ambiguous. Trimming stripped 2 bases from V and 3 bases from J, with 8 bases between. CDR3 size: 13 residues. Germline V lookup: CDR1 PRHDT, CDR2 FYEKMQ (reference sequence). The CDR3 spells CASSLNPGYEQYF. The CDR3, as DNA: TGTGCCAGCAGCTTAAACCCAGGCTACGAGCAGTACTTC.

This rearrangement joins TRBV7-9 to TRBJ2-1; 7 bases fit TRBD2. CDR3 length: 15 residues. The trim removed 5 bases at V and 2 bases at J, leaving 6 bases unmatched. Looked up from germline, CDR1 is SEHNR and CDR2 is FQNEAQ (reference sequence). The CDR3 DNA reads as TGTGCCAGCAGCCCACGGGAGGCTCCCTACAATGAGCAGTTCTTC. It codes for CASSPREAPYNEQFF.

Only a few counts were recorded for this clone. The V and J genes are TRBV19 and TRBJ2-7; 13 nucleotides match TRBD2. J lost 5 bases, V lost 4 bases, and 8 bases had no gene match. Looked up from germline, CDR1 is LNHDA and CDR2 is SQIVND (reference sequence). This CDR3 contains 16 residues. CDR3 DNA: TGTGCCAGTAGTACGAGGACTAGCGGGAGTCCCCACGAGCAGTACTTC. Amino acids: CASSTRTSGSPHEQYF.

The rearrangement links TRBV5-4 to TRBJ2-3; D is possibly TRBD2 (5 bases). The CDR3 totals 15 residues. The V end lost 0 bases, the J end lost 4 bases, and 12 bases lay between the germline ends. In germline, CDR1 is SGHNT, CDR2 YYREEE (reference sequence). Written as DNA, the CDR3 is TGTGCCAGCAGCTTGGGGCCCGGACTCGCAGATACGCAGTATTTT. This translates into CASSLGPGLADTQYF.

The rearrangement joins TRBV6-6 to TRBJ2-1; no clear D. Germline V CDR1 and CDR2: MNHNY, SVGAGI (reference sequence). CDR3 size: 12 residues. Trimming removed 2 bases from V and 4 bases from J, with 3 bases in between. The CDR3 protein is CASSYAYNEQFF. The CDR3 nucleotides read TGTGCCAGCAGTTACGCGTACAATGAGCAGTTCTTC.

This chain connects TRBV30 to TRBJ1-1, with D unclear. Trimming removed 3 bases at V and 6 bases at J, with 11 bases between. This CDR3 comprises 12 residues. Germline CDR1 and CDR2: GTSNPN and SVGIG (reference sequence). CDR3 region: CAWRTGWPEAFF. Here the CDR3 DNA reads TGTGCCTGGAGGACCGGGTGGCCTGAAGCTTTCTTT.

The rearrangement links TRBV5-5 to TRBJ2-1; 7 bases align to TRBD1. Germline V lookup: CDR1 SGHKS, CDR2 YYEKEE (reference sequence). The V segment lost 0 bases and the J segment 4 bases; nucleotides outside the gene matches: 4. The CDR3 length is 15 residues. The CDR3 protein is CASSLGQGDYNEQFF. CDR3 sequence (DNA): TGTGCCAGCAGCTTGGGACAGGGCGATTACAATGAGCAGTTCTTC.

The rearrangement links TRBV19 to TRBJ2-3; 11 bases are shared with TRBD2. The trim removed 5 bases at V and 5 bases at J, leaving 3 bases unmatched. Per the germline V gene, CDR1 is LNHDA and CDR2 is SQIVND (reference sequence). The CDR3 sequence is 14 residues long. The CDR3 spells CASSPGTSGDTQYF. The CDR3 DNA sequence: TGTGCCAGTAGTCCCGGGACTAGCGGAGATACGCAGTATTTT.

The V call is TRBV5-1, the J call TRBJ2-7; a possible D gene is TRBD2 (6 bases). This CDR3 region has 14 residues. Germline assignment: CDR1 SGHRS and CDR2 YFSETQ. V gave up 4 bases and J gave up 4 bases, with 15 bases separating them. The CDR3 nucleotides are TGCGCCAGCAGCCCCGGGGCCGGGGGTTACGAGCAGTACTTC. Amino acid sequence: CASSPGAGGYEQYF.

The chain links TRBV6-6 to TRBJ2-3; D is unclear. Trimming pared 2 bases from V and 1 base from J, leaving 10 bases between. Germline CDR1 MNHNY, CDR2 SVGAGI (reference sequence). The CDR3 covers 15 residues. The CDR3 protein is CASSYAFQGTDTQYF. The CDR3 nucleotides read TGTGCCAGCAGTTACGCGTTCCAGGGCACAGATACGCAGTATTTT.

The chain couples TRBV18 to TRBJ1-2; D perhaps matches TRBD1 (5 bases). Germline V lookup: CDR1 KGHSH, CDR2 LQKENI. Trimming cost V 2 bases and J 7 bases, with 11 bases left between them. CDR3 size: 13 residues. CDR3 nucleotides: TGTGCCAGCTCACCAGGGGGATATGTTGGCTACACCTTC. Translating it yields CASSPGGYVGYTF.

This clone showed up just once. This CDR3 reads CASSRRGRVDTQYF. In nucleotides, the CDR3 is TGTGCCAGCAGTCGTCGCGGGAGGGTCGATACGCAGTATTTT. This rearrangement joins TRBV25-1 to TRBJ2-3; 9 bases are shared with TRBD2. CDR1 is MGHDK, CDR2 SYGVNS, per germline. CDR3 length: 14 amino acids. The V gene end was trimmed by 5 bases and the J gene end by 6 bases; junction bases not matched to a gene: 6.

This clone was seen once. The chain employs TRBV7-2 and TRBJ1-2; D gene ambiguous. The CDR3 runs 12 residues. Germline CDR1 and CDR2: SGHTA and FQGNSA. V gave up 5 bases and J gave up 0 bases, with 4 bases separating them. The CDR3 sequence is CASSNTNYGYTF. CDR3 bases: TGTGCCAGCAGCAACACTAACTATGGCTACACCTTC.

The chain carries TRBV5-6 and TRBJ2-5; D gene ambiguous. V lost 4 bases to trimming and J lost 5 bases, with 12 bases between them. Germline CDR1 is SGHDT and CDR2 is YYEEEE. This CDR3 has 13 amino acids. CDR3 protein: CASSDGAPETQYF. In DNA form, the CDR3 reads TGTGCCAGCAGCGACGGAGCCCCCGAGACCCAGTACTTC.

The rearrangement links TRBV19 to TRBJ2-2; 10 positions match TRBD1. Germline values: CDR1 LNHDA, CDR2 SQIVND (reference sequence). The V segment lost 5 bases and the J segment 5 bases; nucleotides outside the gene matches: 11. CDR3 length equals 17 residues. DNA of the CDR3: TGTGCCAGTAGTGGCCCTGACAGGGGGCCCCGAACCGGGGAGCTGTTTTTT. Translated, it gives CASSGPDRGPRTGELFF.

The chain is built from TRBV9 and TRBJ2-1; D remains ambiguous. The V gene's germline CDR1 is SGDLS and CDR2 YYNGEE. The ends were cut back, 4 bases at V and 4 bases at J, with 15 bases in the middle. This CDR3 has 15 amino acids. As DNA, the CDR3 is TGTGCCAGCAGCCCCGGGTCTTCCTATTACAATGAGCAGTTCTTC. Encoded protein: CASSPGSSYYNEQFF.

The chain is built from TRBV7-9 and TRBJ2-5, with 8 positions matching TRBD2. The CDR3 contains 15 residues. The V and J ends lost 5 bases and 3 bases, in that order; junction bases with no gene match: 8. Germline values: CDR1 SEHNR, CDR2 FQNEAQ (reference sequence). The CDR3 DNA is TGTGCCAGCAGCCAAGGGGAACTAGCGGAAGAGACCCAGTACTTC. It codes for CASSQGELAEETQYF.

CDR3 region: CASSFGTGSYEQYF. CDR3 sequence (DNA): TGTGCCAGCAGCTTCGGGACAGGTTCCTACGAGCAGTACTTC. This chain links TRBV11-2 with TRBJ2-7, with 8 nucleotides matching TRBD1. The CDR3 length is 14 residues. Germline CDR1 and CDR2: SGHAT and FQNNGV. The J segment lost 1 base and the V segment lost 3 bases, leaving 2 bases of the junction unmatched.